This T cell receptor (beta chain) was identified during a study of T-cell reconstitution after alpha-beta-depleted transplantation in children. The V gene lost 3 bases and the J gene lost 1 base, with 17 bases spanning the gap. Germline V gene data show CDR1 as SGHDT and CDR2 as YYEEEE. The CDR3 totals 16 residues. There are many counts of this clonotype. What it recognizes is unknown. Study-wide results and caveats: Newly made T cells mostly supplied T-cell counts and diversity one year after transplant. As was reported, about two months after transplant, alpha-beta T cells came from several hundred expanded graft clones.

The authors prepared the TCRbeta library with unique molecular identifiers. Via MiXCR, TCRdb re-called the PCR reads, giving one row per CDR3 protein. The sample has 8,600 or so distinct CDR3 sequences; around 17% are singletons. This specimen was PBMCs, mostly from graft donor cells, taken 60 days after TCRalphabeta/CD19-depleted stem cell transplant. The rearrangement uses TRBV5-6 and TRBJ2-7, with D hard to call. This clonotype was sampled from a girl less than two years old who had a stem cell transplant for combined immunodeficiency, so the T cells may come from the graft donor. DNA of the CDR3: TGTGCCAGCAGCTCTCTCAGCTTATCGGGTTCCTACGAGCAGTACTTC. Translation: CASSSLSLSGSYEQYF.